The sequence of this T cell receptor (beta chain) was determined in a study of blood T cells in healthy people across ages. General study results and limits: Among long-lived donors, naive CD4+ cells were more numerous and diversity higher than in aged donors.

Per sample, extraction of total RNA gave at least 5.5 micrograms in every case. A second PCR of about 7 to 12 cycles used a sample-barcoded 5' primer and a J-beta primer mix. Via MiXCR, TCRdb re-called the 5' RACE reads, giving one row per CDR3 protein. Here the sample spans around 280,000 distinct CDR3 sequences, 27% being singletons. This clonotype was recorded a few times. Its antigen is unidentified. Trimming took 0 bases from V and 1 from J, leaving 11 bases between them. This CDR3 region has 16 residues. CDR1 and CDR2 (germline): SGHRS, YFSETQ. The V and J genes are TRBV5-1 and TRBJ2-4; D gene uncertain. Sequencing was carried out using blood. This receptor was taken from a woman in her 70s in good health. In DNA form, the CDR3 reads TGCGCCAGCAGCTTGGATCAGATGGGGGCCAAAAACATTCAGTACTTC. Protein: CASSLDQMGAKNIQYF.